What follows are 17 T cell receptor beta chains derived from one specimen sequenced in a study of technical replicates of blood from a handful of donors. The method was immunoSEQ multiplex PCR; TCRdb's version includes in-frame clones alone and lacks a portion of them. The sample carries roughly 100,000 clones, roughly 95% recorded once. Sequenced material: T cells isolated from PBMCs. These receptors came from a human donor in good health.

The chain joins TRBV9 to TRBJ2-3, with 7 bases lining up with TRBD2. Germline assignment: CDR1 SGDLS and CDR2 YYNGEE. V shed 0 bases and J 3 bases; nucleotides not matched to a gene: 4. This CDR3 is 15 amino acids long. Here the CDR3 reads CASSVAPSGTDTQYF. The CDR3 DNA reads as TGTGCCAGCAGCGTAGCTCCTAGCGGAACAGATACGCAGTATTTT.

This chain links TRBV4-1 with TRBJ2-3, with TRBD2 identical over 8 bases. Germline-derived CDR1 and CDR2 are MGHRA and YSYEKL. CDR3 length equals 16 residues. V lost 2 bases, J lost 3 bases, and 7 bases stayed unmatched. The CDR3 sequence is CASSQSGRASTDTQYF. The CDR3 coding sequence is TGCGCCAGCAGCCAATCCGGGAGGGCAAGTACAGATACGCAGTATTTT.

This clone was picked up one time. The chain joins TRBV27 to TRBJ2-1; the D gene is possibly TRBD2 (6 bases). The CDR3 has 13 residues. From germline, CDR1 is MNHEY and CDR2 SMNVEV (reference sequence). V shed 7 bases and J shed 3 bases, with 10 bases lying between them. This CDR3 reads CASKLGGYNEQFF. CDR3 nucleotides: TGTGCCAGCAAACTCGGGGGCTACAATGAGCAGTTCTTC.

This clone appeared a few times. The chain uses TRBV5-1 and TRBJ2-5, with 8 nucleotides matching TRBD2. The CDR3 is made up of 14 amino acids. Germline-derived CDR1 and CDR2 are SGHRS and YFSETQ. V was clipped by 6 bases and J by 0 bases; unmatched bases: 4. In nucleotides, the CDR3 is TGCGCCAGCACCCTAGCGGGTGACCAAGAGACCCAGTACTTC. As protein: CASTLAGDQETQYF. The variable domain in full, completed from reference TRBV5-1 and TRBJ2-5, reads KAGVTQTPRYLIKTRGQQVTLSCSPISGHRSVSWYQQTPGQGLQFLFEYFSETQRNKGNFPGRFSGRQFSNSRSEMNVSTLELGDSALYLCASTLAGDQETQYFGPGTRLLVL.

This clone was counted only a few times. The chain links TRBV19 to TRBJ1-2; D is unclear. The germline gives CDR1 LNHDA, CDR2 SQIVND (reference sequence). The CDR3 consists of 13 residues. V dropped 0 bases and J dropped 4 bases, with 6 bases sitting between them. The CDR3 loop reads CASSIEASYGYTF. In nucleotides, the CDR3 is TGTGCCAGTAGTATAGAGGCCAGCTATGGCTACACCTTC.

The chain links TRBV7-9 to TRBJ2-2; D gene ambiguous. The CDR3 has 13 amino acids. Germline lookup yields CDR1 SEHNR and CDR2 FQNEAQ (reference sequence). V lost 1 base and J lost 9, with 9 bases in between. The DNA of the CDR3 is TGTGCCAGCAGCTTAGTACTCCCCCGGGAGCTGTTTTTT. Amino acid sequence: CASSLVLPRELFF. Combining the CDR3 with reference TRBV7-9 and TRBJ2-2 gives the whole variable domain DTGVSQNPRHKITKRGQNVTFRCDPISEHNRLYWYRQTLGQGPEFLTYFQNEAQLEKSRLLSDRFSAERPKGSFSTLEIQRTEQGDSAMYLCASSLVLPRELFFGEGSRLTVL.

The chain carries TRBV19 and TRBJ2-7; 10 bases align to TRBD1. The CDR3 has 13 amino acids. V was pared by 9 bases and J by 4 bases, with 6 bases of the junction left unmatched. The germline V gene encodes CDR1 LNHDA and CDR2 SQIVND (reference sequence). The CDR3 DNA sequence: TGTGCCAGCGGAGGGACAGGGGCGTACGAGCAGTACTTC. Encoded protein: CASGGTGAYEQYF. The variable domain in full, completed from reference TRBV19 and TRBJ2-7, reads DGGITQSPKYLFRKEGQNVTLSCEQNLNHDAMYWYRQDPGQGLRLIYYSQIVNDFQKGDIAEGYSVSREKKESFPLTVTSAQKNPTAFYLCASGGTGAYEQYFGPGTRLTVT.

This chain uses TRBV18 with TRBJ1-5; TRBD1 agrees at 8 bases. The trim removed 6 bases at V and 5 bases at J, leaving 3 bases unmatched. The CDR3 extends over 13 amino acids. Germline V lookup: CDR1 KGHSH, CDR2 LQKENI. The CDR3: CASSKDRDQPQHF. The CDR3 region has the DNA TGTGCCAGCTCTAAGGACAGGGATCAGCCCCAGCATTTT.

This sequence joins TRBV29-1 and TRBJ2-7; no firm D call. This CDR3 spans 15 amino acids. The V gene's germline CDR1 is SQVTM and CDR2 ANQGSEA. With 0 bases removed from V and 3 bases from J, the gap between germline ends came to 15 bases. The CDR3 DNA sequence: TGCAGCGTTGAAGATCCAAGGTCCGCGGACTACGAGCAGTACTTC. This gives the protein CSVEDPRSADYEQYF.

V usage is TRBV6-1 and J usage is TRBJ2-3; a possible D gene is TRBD1 (5 bases). V was trimmed by 5 bases and J by 2 bases, leaving 11 bases between them. Germline loops: CDR1 MNHNS, CDR2 SASEGT. The CDR3 totals 14 residues. CDR3 protein: CASSRAGSTDTQYF. The CDR3 DNA follows: TGTGCCAGCAGTCGGGCAGGGTCCACAGATACGCAGTATTTT.

The chain recombines TRBV2 with TRBJ2-4; D perhaps matches TRBD1 (7 bases). Looked up from germline, CDR1 is SNHLY and CDR2 is FYNNEI. The V and J ends lost 8 bases and 16 bases respectively, with 12 bases between them. This CDR3 is 9 amino acids long. The CDR3 nucleotides are TGTGCCAGCGGAGGGACAGCATACTTC. This codes for CASGGTAYF.

The chain carries TRBV14 and TRBJ2-1; 10 positions agree with TRBD1. With 2 bases clipped from V and 4 bases from J, the junction kept 11 bases outside the gene matches. Germline values: CDR1 SGHDN, CDR2 FVKESK. The CDR3 length is 18 residues. The CDR3 region has the DNA TGTGCCAGCAGCCAACTAGACAGGGGGCAGAACCATTACAATGAGCAGTTCTTC. Protein sequence: CASSQLDRGQNHYNEQFF.

This CDR3 is CATSRDPPHRSSYNEQFF. CDR3 nucleotide sequence: TGTGCCACCAGCAGAGATCCCCCCCATCGGTCCTCCTACAATGAGCAGTTCTTC. The V gene is TRBV15, the J gene TRBJ2-1; D ambiguous. Trimming cost V 0 bases and J 0 bases, with 15 bases left between them. Germline CDR1 LNHNV, CDR2 YYDKDF (reference sequence). This CDR3 has 18 amino acids. Filled out from reference TRBV15 and TRBJ2-1, the complete variable domain reads DAMVIQNPRYQVTQFGKPVTLSCSQTLNHNVMYWYQQKSSQAPKLLFHYYDKDFNNEADTPDNFQSRRPNTSFCFLDIRSPGLGDTAMYLCATSRDPPHRSSYNEQFFGPGTRLTVL.

The chain recombines TRBV19 with TRBJ1-1; D perhaps matches TRBD1 (5 bases). The CDR3 length is 16 residues. Deletions cut 7 bases from V and 6 bases from J, with 24 bases between. CDR1 is LNHDA and CDR2 is SQIVND in the germline V gene (reference sequence). CDR3 DNA sequence: TGTGCCAGTAATTCATTGGGTGGGGAGGGGAAGCCTGAAGCTTTCTTT. Its protein is CASNSLGGEGKPEAFF.

V and J are TRBV5-5 and TRBJ2-1, with 9 bases lining up with TRBD2. CDR3 length equals 14 residues. Trimming took 2 bases from V and 9 from J; bases not matched to a gene: 6. CDR1 is SGHKS and CDR2 is YYEKEE in the germline V gene (reference sequence). The CDR3 region has the DNA TGTGCCAGCAGCTTTAGGCTAGCGGGGACTGAGCAGTTCTTC. It translates to CASSFRLAGTEQFF.

The chain uses TRBV2 and TRBJ1-3; no clear D gene. Germline V lookup: CDR1 SNHLY, CDR2 FYNNEI. The CDR3 contains 13 residues. V lost 10 bases to trimming and J lost 0 bases, with 10 bases between them. CDR3 residues: CATSPGSGNTIYF. CDR3 nucleotide sequence: TGTGCCACCTCCCCGGGCTCTGGAAACACCATATATTTT.

This clone was observed once. J is TRBJ2-7 and V is TRBV11-2; TRBD1 matches at 9 bases. Germline trimming cut 4 bases from V and 2 bases from J; bases unmatched to any gene: 6. This CDR3 is 15 amino acids long. CDR1 is SGHAT and CDR2 is FQNNGV in the germline V gene. The CDR3 DNA is TGTGCCAGCAGCTCGGGGACAGGGTACGCCTACGAGCAGTACTTC. This translates into CASSSGTGYAYEQYF.